These 28 T cell receptor beta chains were sequenced from one sample in a study of blood T cell repertoires in COVID-19. Assay used: immunoSEQ multiplex PCR; TCRdb lists only in-frame clones, some missing. The data hold just over 300,000 clones, with 85% to 90% observed a single time. The material sequenced was PBMCs or T cells enriched from blood (not recorded which). All receptors derive from a man aged 25 to 40 who had recovered from COVID-19.

The rearrangement joins TRBV6-4 to TRBJ1-2; 7 bases agree with TRBD1. J gave up 7 bases and V 5 bases, and 7 bases lay outside the gene matches. Germline V gene data show CDR1 as MRHNA and CDR2 as SNTAGT. This CDR3 has 13 residues. DNA for the CDR3: TGTGCCAGCAGTCAAGTACAGGGGAGTGGCTACACCTTC. Translated, it gives CASSQVQGSGYTF.

This sequence joins TRBV2 and TRBJ1-1, with a tentative D call TRBD1 (6 bases). Looked up from germline, CDR1 is SNHLY and CDR2 is FYNNEI. V was cut by 8 bases and J by 11 bases, with 15 bases left in between. The CDR3 is 11 residues long. The CDR3 here is CASGHRDLAFF. CDR3 DNA: TGTGCCAGCGGACACAGGGATTTGGCTTTCTTT.

V and J are TRBV19 and TRBJ2-4; TRBD1 might be the D (6 bases). The germline V and J ends were trimmed by 6 bases and 8 bases, with 11 bases remaining between them. The CDR3 extends over 12 amino acids. Germline V gene data show CDR1 as LNHDA and CDR2 as SQIVND (reference sequence). The CDR3 spells CASRQGGDIQYF. DNA of the CDR3: TGTGCCAGTAGACAGGGCGGAGACATTCAGTACTTC.

DNA for the CDR3: TGTGCCAGCTCCCCCAGGGCCGGCTCCTACGAGCAGTACTTC. Its protein product is CASSPRAGSYEQYF. The J gene is TRBJ2-7, the V gene TRBV13; weak D call: TRBD1 (5 bases). The CDR3 covers 14 residues. Germline CDR1 and CDR2: PRHDT and FYEKMQ (reference sequence). V was cut by 8 bases and J by 0 bases, with 14 bases left in between.

The chain carries TRBV5-4 and TRBJ2-1; 8 positions agree with TRBD1. This CDR3 contains 16 residues. Germline CDR1 SGHNT, CDR2 YYREEE (reference sequence). Unmatched junction bases numbered 12, after V lost 5 bases and J lost 5 bases. The DNA for the CDR3 is TGTGCCAGCAGACCCACCCGGGACAGGATCAACAATGAGCAGTTCTTC. Its protein product is CASRPTRDRINNEQFF.

This rearrangement joins TRBV29-1 to TRBJ1-5; D unresolved. This CDR3 region has 15 residues. The germline gives CDR1 SQVTM, CDR2 ANQGSEA. The V and J ends lost 5 bases and 2 bases respectively, with 16 bases between them. In DNA form, the CDR3 reads TGCAGCGTTCTCGAGGTCCCCGGAGGCAATCAGCCCCAGCATTTT. Encoded protein: CSVLEVPGGNQPQHF.

The chain uses TRBV29-1 and TRBJ1-4; a weak D match, TRBD1 (6 bases). Germline V gene sequence: CDR1 SQVTM, CDR2 ANQGSEA. V was pared by 4 bases and J by 7 bases, with 10 bases between. There are 12 residues in the CDR3. The CDR3 protein is CSVGTDIEKLFF. The CDR3 nucleotides are TGCAGCGTTGGGACAGACATTGAAAAACTGTTTTTT.

This rearrangement joins TRBV6-1 to TRBJ2-1; 12 bases are a match to TRBD1. V lost 3 bases, J lost 6 bases, and 6 bases stayed unmatched. The CDR3 covers 16 residues. Per the germline V gene, CDR1 is MNHNS and CDR2 is SASEGT. This CDR3 reads CASSEQGTGGFNEQFF. In DNA, the CDR3 is TGTGCCAGCAGTGAGCAAGGGACAGGGGGCTTCAATGAGCAGTTCTTC.

The chain recombines TRBV7-2 with TRBJ2-3; 7 bases are a match to TRBD2. This CDR3 comprises 15 residues. Germline V gene lookup returns CDR1 SGHTA and CDR2 FQGNSA. V shed 4 bases, J shed 1 base, and the junction held 5 bases outside the gene matches. The CDR3 DNA sequence: TGTGCCAGCAGCTGGCGGGGGAGCGGCACAGATACGCAGTATTTT. Protein sequence: CASSWRGSGTDTQYF. The full variable domain, rest sourced from reference TRBV7-2 and TRBJ2-3, is GAGVSQSPSNKVTEKGKDVELRCDPISGHTALYWYRQSLGQGLEFLIYFQGNSAPDKSGLPSDRFSAERTGGSVSTLTIQRTQQEDSAVYLCASSWRGSGTDTQYFGPGTRLTVL.

The V gene is TRBV24-1, the J gene TRBJ1-3, with D perhaps TRBD1 (5 bases). Germline CDR1 KGHDR, CDR2 SFDVKD. CDR3 length equals 17 residues. Trimming removed 3 bases at V and 8 bases at J, with 22 bases between. CDR3 region: CATSDIGAMAGSDTIYF. The CDR3 DNA sequence: TGTGCCACCAGTGATATAGGGGCCATGGCAGGTAGTGACACCATATATTTT.

The table lists this clone with a count of one. V gene TRBV5-1 combines with J gene TRBJ2-6; tentatively, D is TRBD1 (7 bases). The germline CDR1 and CDR2 sequences are SGHRS and YFSETQ. Trimming cost V 0 bases and J 3 bases, with 16 bases left between them. CDR3 length: 18 residues. CDR3 sequence (DNA): TGCGCCAGCAGCTTGGTACCAGGGGGGTTCGGTGGGGCCAACGTCCTGACTTTC. Translation: CASSLVPGGFGGANVLTF.

This sequence joins TRBV7-2 and TRBJ2-3; 11 bases agree with TRBD2. The CDR3 covers 18 residues. Trimming took 0 bases from V and 2 from J; bases not matched to a gene: 7. Germline V CDR1 and CDR2: SGHTA, FQGNSA. CDR3 protein: CASSLARLAGGTTDTQYF. As DNA, the CDR3 is TGTGCCAGCAGCTTAGCCCGCCTAGCGGGGGGAACCACAGATACGCAGTATTTT.

This clone was recorded only once. The chain employs TRBV5-1 and TRBJ2-3; 13 nucleotides match TRBD2. V lost 7 bases, J lost 6 bases, and 14 bases stayed unmatched. From germline, CDR1 is SGHRS and CDR2 YFSETQ. The CDR3 length is 17 residues. The CDR3 DNA follows: TGCGCCAGCGCCCCTCTAACTAGCGGGAGGGCCTTGGATACGCAGTATTTT. Amino acids: CASAPLTSGRALDTQYF.

The chain combines TRBV3-1 (or the pseudogene TRBV3-2) with TRBJ1-5; D gene unclear. CDR1 is LGHDT, CDR2 YNNKEL, per germline (reference sequence). CDR3 length equals 13 residues. Trimming pared 4 bases from V and 5 bases from J, leaving 9 bases between. CDR3 protein: CASSPTPDQPQHF. Written as DNA, the CDR3 is TGTGCCAGCAGCCCCACTCCCGATCAGCCCCAGCATTTT.

The V and J genes are TRBV24-1 and TRBJ1-2, with a possible D match to TRBD1 (6 bases). The CDR3 consists of 15 residues. CDR1 and CDR2 from the germline V gene are KGHDR and SFDVKD. Trimming took 3 bases from V and 0 from J, leaving 10 bases between them. Here the CDR3 reads CATSDGGGANYGYTF. For the CDR3, the DNA is TGTGCCACCAGTGATGGAGGGGGGGCTAACTATGGCTACACCTTC.

The chain uses TRBV18 and TRBJ1-5; a weak D match, TRBD1 (6 bases). Between the trimmed V and J ends, which lost 3 bases and 1 base, there was a span of 13 bases. Germline CDR1 is KGHSH and CDR2 is LQKENI. The CDR3 totals 16 residues. The CDR3 loop reads CASSPEMGQSNQPQHF. CDR3 nucleotides: TGTGCCAGCTCACCGGAGATGGGACAAAGCAATCAGCCCCAGCATTTT.

This clone was found many times. The rearrangement joins TRBV4-1 to TRBJ1-2, with TRBD1 matching over 8 bases. Germline V gives CDR1 MGHRA, CDR2 YSYEKL. J lost 5 bases, V lost 1 base, and 9 bases had no gene match. This CDR3 is 16 amino acids long. As DNA, the CDR3 is TGCGCCAGCAGCCAAGGCTCGACAGGGGCCCTTTATGGCTACACCTTC. Its translation is CASSQGSTGALYGYTF.

Remarks on this clone: This same CDR3 is encoded by further DNA sequences in the sample. The chain combines TRBV19 with TRBJ2-7, with D possibly TRBD2 on 5 matching bases. V was pared by 8 bases and J by 5 bases, with 16 bases between. CDR1 and CDR2 from the germline V gene are LNHDA and SQIVND (reference sequence). This CDR3 region has 13 residues. DNA for the CDR3: TGTGCCAGTTCGAGACGGGAAGTAAACGAGCAGTACTTC. Translation gives CASSRREVNEQYF.

The rearrangement uses TRBV4-1 and TRBJ2-3; D perhaps matches TRBD2 (5 bases). CDR1 and CDR2 from the germline V gene are MGHRA and YSYEKL. Trimming stripped 4 bases from V and 4 bases from J, with 12 bases between. The CDR3 is made up of 14 amino acids. CDR3 residues: CASSPVSSSDTQYF. CDR3 in DNA: TGCGCCAGCAGCCCTGTCTCTAGCTCAGATACGCAGTATTTT.

V is TRBV5-1 and J is TRBJ2-3, with 12 bases matching TRBD2. The CDR3 consists of 14 residues. Germline V gene lookup returns CDR1 SGHRS and CDR2 YFSETQ. Trimming cost V 2 bases and J 6 bases; bases outside gene matches: 1. CDR3 sequence: CASSLGTSGDTQYF. As DNA, the CDR3 is TGCGCCAGCAGCTTAGGGACTAGCGGGGATACGCAGTATTTT.

The chain uses TRBV9 and TRBJ1-1; D might be TRBD1 (5 bases). V was trimmed by 1 base and J by 8 bases, leaving 12 bases between them. This CDR3 region has 13 residues. Germline CDR1 SGDLS, CDR2 YYNGEE. The CDR3 DNA reads as TGTGCCAGCAGCGTACAGGGCGGCCAGGAAGCTTTCTTT. This encodes CASSVQGGQEAFF.

The chain recombines TRBV5-4 with TRBJ2-3, with 12 bases fitting TRBD2. Germline V CDR1 and CDR2: SGHNT, YYREEE (reference sequence). The V gene end was trimmed by 6 bases and the J gene end by 0 bases; junction bases not matched to a gene: 5. The CDR3 spans 16 residues. The CDR3 sequence: CASKTSGGRSTDTQYF. Here the CDR3 DNA reads TGTGCCAGCAAAACTAGCGGGGGGCGTAGCACAGATACGCAGTATTTT.

The rearrangement links TRBV6-4 to TRBJ2-4, with 10 bases that match TRBD1. Germline V CDR1 and CDR2: MRHNA, SNTAGT. The CDR3 extends over 17 amino acids. Germline trimming cut 8 bases from V and 2 bases from J; bases unmatched to any gene: 12. The CDR3: CASGRDRGYETKNIQYF. DNA of the CDR3: TGTGCCAGCGGGCGGGACAGGGGTTACGAAACCAAAAACATTCAGTACTTC.

The chain employs TRBV24-1 and TRBJ2-5, with TRBD1 identical over 8 bases. V gave up 4 bases and J gave up 5 bases; unmatched junction bases: 2. CDR3 length equals 13 residues. CDR1 and CDR2 from the germline V gene are KGHDR and SFDVKD. CDR3 region: CATSDRDRETQYF. The CDR3 bases are TGTGCCACCAGTGACCGGGACAGGGAGACCCAGTACTTC.

The count of this clone is one. CDR3 protein: CASRDPGQGLQPQHF. The CDR3 DNA is TGTGCCAGCAGAGACCCGGGACAGGGGCTTCAGCCCCAGCATTTT. The V call is TRBV5-6, the J call TRBJ1-5; 10 nucleotides align to TRBD1. CDR3 length equals 15 residues. After removal of 5 bases from V and 6 bases from J, the junction contained 8 bases not matched to a gene. Germline loops: CDR1 SGHDT, CDR2 YYEEEE.

The chain joins TRBV28 to TRBJ1-2; D is possibly TRBD1 (6 bases). Trimming pared 1 base from V and 6 bases from J, leaving 15 bases between. Germline V gene sequence: CDR1 MDHEN, CDR2 SYDVKM. The CDR3 contains 15 residues. CDR3 region: CASSLFKETGHGYTF. In nucleotides, the CDR3 is TGTGCCAGCAGTTTATTCAAGGAGACAGGCCATGGCTACACCTTC.

This chain links TRBV18 with TRBJ2-7; D possibly corresponds to TRBD1 (6 bases). Germline V gene data show CDR1 as KGHSH and CDR2 as LQKENI. Trimming stripped 3 bases from V and 1 base from J, with 13 bases between. This CDR3 region has 15 residues. CDR3 in amino acids: CASSPPTGRSYEQYF. Written as DNA, the CDR3 is TGTGCCAGCTCACCCCCGACAGGCCGATCCTACGAGCAGTACTTC.

This rearrangement joins TRBV7-9 to TRBJ1-5, with 8 bases that match TRBD1. CDR3 length equals 17 residues. Germline loops: CDR1 SEHNR, CDR2 FQNEAQ (reference sequence). The junction had 10 bases not matched to a gene; V was cut back by 4 bases and J by 2 bases. CDR3 nucleotides: TGTGCCAGCAGCTCTACAGGGGGGGGAGGTGGCAATCAGCCCCAGCATTTT. This sequence encodes CASSSTGGGGGNQPQHF.